Listed below are T cell receptor beta chains from one sample, sequenced in a study of early T cells in non-severe SARS-CoV-2 infection. TCRdb re-analysed the 5' RACE reads in MiXCR, keeping a single row per CDR3 protein. This table holds approximately 50,000 distinct CDR3 sequences, around 7.7% found once. The sequenced sample consisted of whole blood. The receptors come from an adult who was a healthcare worker with PCR-confirmed SARS-CoV-2 infection or an uninfected control (not recorded which). The CDR3 runs from the conserved cysteine through the conserved F or W. Fields, in order: CDR3 length, clone size, J gene, V gene, D gene, CDR3 protein, CDR3 DNA. A D gene is named only where the DNA matches it firmly. Size values are once, few and many counts, or a class for expanded clones, and some rows have none.

14	many	TRBJ1-1	TRBV9	.	CASSPPPRDTEAFF	TGTGCCAGCAGCCCACCCCCCAGGGACACTGAAGCTTTCTTT
15	few	TRBJ1-2	TRBV7-9	.	CASSLLAGMDYGYTF	TGTGCCAGCAGCTTATTGGCAGGGATGGACTATGGCTACACCTTC
14	few	TRBJ2-7	TRBV10-3	TRBD2	CAIRTTSGGYEQYF	TGTGCCATCAGAACGACTAGCGGGGGGTACGAGCAGTACTTC
14	many	TRBJ1-2	TRBV6-2/TRBV6-3	.	CASSPPGSDYGYTF	TGTGCCAGCAGTCCTCCGGGTAGTGACTATGGCTACACCTTC
14	many	TRBJ1-4	TRBV27	TRBD1	CASSYRGPNEKLFF	TGTGCCAGCAGTTACAGGGGGCCTAATGAAAAACTGTTTTTT
16	many	TRBJ2-1	TRBV9	TRBD1	CASSVRTGAVVNEQFF	TGTGCCAGCAGCGTACGGACAGGGGCGGTGGTGAATGAGCAGTTCTTC
17	many	TRBJ2-5	TRBV20-1	TRBD2	CSARDLLAGGLQETQYF	TGCAGTGCTAGAGATTTACTAGCGGGGGGACTCCAAGAGACCCAGTACTTC
13	few	TRBJ2-1	TRBV4-1	.	CASSQQGLTEQFF	TGCGCCAGCAGCCAACAGGGTCTCACTGAGCAGTTCTTC
12	many	TRBJ1-1	TRBV12-3/TRBV12-4	.	CASSGSNTEAFF	TGTGCCAGCAGTGGGAGTAACACTGAAGCTTTCTTT
14	many	TRBJ1-6	TRBV28	TRBD1	CASVPRGYNSPLHF	TGTGCCAGCGTGCCCAGGGGGTACAATTCACCCCTCCACTTT
12	many	TRBJ1-2	TRBV27	.	CASSDGLYGYTF	TGTGCCAGCTCGGACGGTCTCTATGGCTACACCTTC
16	few	TRBJ2-3	TRBV5-1	.	CASSLGGDPSTDTQYF	TGCGCCAGCAGCTTGGGCGGGGACCCTAGCACAGATACGCAGTATTTT
13	few	TRBJ1-1	TRBV7-9	.	CASSPGGRAEAFF	TGTGCCAGCAGCCCCGGGGGCAGGGCTGAAGCTTTCTTT
13	many	TRBJ1-1	TRBV18	.	CASSPGTAAGAFF	TGTGCCAGCTCACCAGGGACGGCCGCTGGAGCTTTCTTT
12	many	TRBJ2-7	TRBV20-1	TRBD2	CSAASGEREQYF	TGCAGTGCTGCTAGCGGGGAAAGAGAGCAGTACTTC
15	many	TRBJ1-2	TRBV12-3/TRBV12-4	TRBD1	CASSGDRGDLYGYTF	TGTGCCAGCAGTGGGGACAGGGGGGACCTCTATGGCTACACCTTC
16	few	TRBJ1-6	TRBV30	.	CAWTSPTGAKNSPLHF	TGTGCCTGGACGTCGCCTACGGGAGCCAAGAATTCACCCCTCCACTTT
14	.	TRBJ2-3	TRBV12-3/TRBV12-4	TRBD1	CASNTGTGSFTQYF	TGTGCCAGCAATACCGGGACAGGTAGTTTTACGCAGTATTTT
12	.	TRBJ2-4	TRBV5-1	.	CASSLGQGIQYF	TGCGCCAGCAGCTTGGGACAAGGCATTCAGTACTTC
15	.	TRBJ2-7	TRBV7-3	TRBD1	CASSDSGQGSYEQYF	TGTGCCAGCAGCGACTCCGGACAGGGCTCCTACGAGCAGTACTTC
14	many	TRBJ1-6	TRBV5-6	.	CASSLWQGKSPLHF	TGTGCCAGCAGCTTGTGGCAGGGAAAGTCACCCCTCCACTTT
14	.	TRBJ2-7	TRBV7-9	.	CASSEDVFGYEQYF	TGTGCCAGCAGCGAGGACGTCTTTGGCTACGAGCAGTACTTC
14	many	TRBJ2-1	TRBV20-1	TRBD1	CSAMTGLSYNEQFF	TGCAGTGCAATGACAGGGCTCTCCTACAATGAGCAGTTCTTC
18	many	TRBJ2-1	TRBV4-3	TRBD1	CASSQEKTGTGVTNEQFF	TGCGCCAGCAGCCAAGAGAAAACCGGGACAGGGGTAACCAATGAGCAGTTCTTC
16	few	TRBJ2-5	TRBV27	.	CASSLIGRRHQETQYF	TGTGCCAGCAGTTTAATTGGCAGGCGTCACCAAGAGACCCAGTACTTC
15	many	TRBJ1-6	TRBV20-1	.	CSAITANSYNSPLHF	TGCAGTGCCATCACAGCCAACTCCTATAATTCACCCCTCCACTTT
17	few	TRBJ2-3	TRBV28	TRBD1	CASSFDRVPADTDTQYF	TGTGCCAGCAGTTTTGACAGGGTCCCCGCGGACACAGATACGCAGTATTTT
16	few	TRBJ1-1	TRBV9	.	CASSAPFGSQGMGAFF	TGTGCCAGCAGCGCGCCCTTCGGGTCGCAGGGGATGGGAGCTTTCTTT
16	.	TRBJ2-3	TRBV7-9	TRBD1	CASSLGDRGLRDTQYF	TGTGCCAGCAGCTTAGGGGACAGGGGGCTAAGGGATACGCAGTATTTT
18	.	TRBJ2-1	TRBV7-9	.	CASSFPTGTYTFVNEQFF	TGTGCCAGCAGCTTTCCAACCGGGACATATACTTTCGTCAATGAGCAGTTCTTC
15	many	TRBJ1-5	TRBV20-1	.	CSAYTGINGNQPQHF	TGCAGTGCTTATACAGGGATTAATGGCAATCAGCCCCAGCATTTT
15	.	TRBJ2-5	TRBV24-1	.	CATSGRTEYQETQYF	TGTGCCACCAGTGGAAGGACGGAGTACCAAGAGACCCAGTACTTC
15	many	TRBJ1-5	TRBV30	.	CAWSSGLLDNQPQHF	TGTGCCTGGAGTTCGGGACTCCTGGACAATCAGCCCCAGCATTTT
13	many	TRBJ2-3	TRBV12-3/TRBV12-4	.	CASSSGTSNTQYF	TGTGCCAGCAGCTCCGGGACTTCTAATACGCAGTATTTT
13	many	TRBJ1-6	TRBV18	.	CASRRDSDSPLHF	TGTGCCAGTAGACGTGACTCGGATTCACCCCTCCACTTT
14	.	TRBJ1-1	TRBV29-1	TRBD1	CSVVGQGGYTEAFF	TGCAGCGTTGTCGGACAGGGTGGGTACACTGAAGCTTTCTTT
15	few	TRBJ2-1	TRBV28	TRBD2	CASRLAGVLGNEQFF	TGTGCCAGCAGGCTCGCGGGGGTATTGGGGAATGAGCAGTTCTTC